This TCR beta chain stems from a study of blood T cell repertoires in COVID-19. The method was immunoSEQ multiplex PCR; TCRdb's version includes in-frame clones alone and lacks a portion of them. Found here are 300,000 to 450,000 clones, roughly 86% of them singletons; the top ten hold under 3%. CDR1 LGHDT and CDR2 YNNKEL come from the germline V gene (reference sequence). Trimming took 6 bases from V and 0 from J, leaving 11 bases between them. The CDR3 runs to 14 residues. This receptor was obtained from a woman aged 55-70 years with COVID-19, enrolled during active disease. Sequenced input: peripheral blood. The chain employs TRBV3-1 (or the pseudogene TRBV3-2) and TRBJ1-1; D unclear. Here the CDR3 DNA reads TGTGCCAGCAGGCTAGACCGGGTGAACACTGAAGCTTTCTTT. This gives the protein CASRLDRVNTEAFF.